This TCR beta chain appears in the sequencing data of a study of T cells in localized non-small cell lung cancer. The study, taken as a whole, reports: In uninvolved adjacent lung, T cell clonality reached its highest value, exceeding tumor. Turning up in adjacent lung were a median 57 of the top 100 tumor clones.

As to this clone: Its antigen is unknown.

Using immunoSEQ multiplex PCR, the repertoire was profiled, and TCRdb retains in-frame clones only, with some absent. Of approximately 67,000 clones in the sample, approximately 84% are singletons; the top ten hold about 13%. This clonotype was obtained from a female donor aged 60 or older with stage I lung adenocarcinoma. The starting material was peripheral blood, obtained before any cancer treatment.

The CDR3 spells CASSPPGVGTQYF. The CDR3 DNA sequence: TGTGCCAGCAGCCCCCCCGGCGTAGGGACCCAGTACTTC. The chain couples TRBV7-3 to TRBJ2-5; D is ambiguous. The V gene's germline CDR1 is SGHTA and CDR2 FQGTGA. The V and J ends lost 5 bases and 7 bases respectively, with 14 bases between them. The CDR3 consists of 13 residues.